This T cell receptor beta chain was obtained from a study of blood T cell repertoires in COVID-19. Background on the study: COVID-19 samples, acute and convalescent, were from the United States, Italy and Spain. PBMCs, B-cell-depleted T cells, or T cells were the source of the cDNA or gDNA that made up the material.

Germline V gene lookup returns CDR1 LGHDT and CDR2 YNNKEL (reference sequence). The CDR3 contains 13 residues. V shed 0 bases and J shed 2 bases, with 5 bases lying between them. Authors' analysis steps: Reference gene primer amplification yielded estimated nucleated cell counts. Using immunoSEQ multiplex PCR, the repertoire was profiled, and TCRdb retains in-frame clones only, with some absent. The V and J calls and clone size come from that table; D and trimming were worked out from the DNA. The table includes under 60,000 clones, roughly 89% detected once. The sample taken for sequencing was peripheral blood. This clonotype was obtained from a woman older than 75 with acute or convalescent COVID-19. The rearrangement joins TRBV3-1 (or the pseudogene TRBV3-2) to TRBJ2-7, with D unresolved. As DNA, the CDR3 is TGTGCCAGCAGCCAAGAGGCCACCTACGAGCAGTACTTC. As protein: CASSQEATYEQYF.